This T cell receptor beta chain was found in a study of PD-L1 blockade in urothelial cancer. Overall study: Male sex and bladder-origin urothelial cancer characterized most of the roughly 29 patients. At 3 weeks after treatment start (second dose) and again at 6 weeks, blood was analyzed. General observations from the study: At the 3-week point, tumor-associated blood clones expanded more in durable-benefit patients. Below-median pretreatment blood TCR clonality was associated with improved progression-free and overall survival.

Sequencing used immunoSEQ multiplex PCR; TCRdb keeps in-frame clones, though not all of them. The sample has about 39,000 clones, around 89% seen once. Germline loops: CDR1 LNHNV, CDR2 YYDKDF (reference sequence). The V and J ends lost 1 base and 7 bases respectively, with 11 bases between them. CDR3 length: 15 amino acids. Only a few counts were recorded for this clone. Its antigen is as yet unknown. Material: PBMCs, obtained around atezolizumab (anti-PD-L1) treatment. V is TRBV15 and J is TRBJ1-6; tentative D call: TRBD1 (6 bases). The TCR was taken from a man aged 55 to 70 with urothelial cancer. The CDR3 DNA sequence: TGTGCCACCAGCAGAGGGTGGGGGGGCAATTCACCCCTCCACTTT. This gives the protein CATSRGWGGNSPLHF.